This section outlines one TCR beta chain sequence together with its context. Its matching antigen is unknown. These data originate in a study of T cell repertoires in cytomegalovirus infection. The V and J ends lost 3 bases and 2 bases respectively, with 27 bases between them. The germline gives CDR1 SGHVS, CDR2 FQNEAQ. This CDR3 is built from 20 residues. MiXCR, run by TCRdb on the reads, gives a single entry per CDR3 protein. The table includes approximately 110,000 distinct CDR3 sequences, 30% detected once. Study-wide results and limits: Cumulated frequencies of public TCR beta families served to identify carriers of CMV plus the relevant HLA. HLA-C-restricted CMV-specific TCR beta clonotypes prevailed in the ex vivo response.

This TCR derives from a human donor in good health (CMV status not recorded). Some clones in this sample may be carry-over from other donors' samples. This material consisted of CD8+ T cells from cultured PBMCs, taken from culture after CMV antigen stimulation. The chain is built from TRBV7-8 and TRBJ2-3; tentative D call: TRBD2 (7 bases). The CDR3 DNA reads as TGTGCCAGCAGCTTGAGAGGGGGAGAGGGGGGGCGGGTACCCACAGATACGCAGTATTTT. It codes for CASSLRGGEGGRVPTDTQYF.